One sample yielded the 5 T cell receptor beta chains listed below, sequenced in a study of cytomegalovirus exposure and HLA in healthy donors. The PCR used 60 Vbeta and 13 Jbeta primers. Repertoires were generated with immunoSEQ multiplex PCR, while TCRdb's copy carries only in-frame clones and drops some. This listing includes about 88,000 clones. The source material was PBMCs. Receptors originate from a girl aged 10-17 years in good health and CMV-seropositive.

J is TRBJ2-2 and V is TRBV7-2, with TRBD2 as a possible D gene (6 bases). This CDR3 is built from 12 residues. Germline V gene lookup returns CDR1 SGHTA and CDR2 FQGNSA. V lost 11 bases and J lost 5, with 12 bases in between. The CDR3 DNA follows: TGTGCCGGGCAAGGGAGGACCGGGGAGCTGTTTTTT. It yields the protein CAGQGRTGELFF.

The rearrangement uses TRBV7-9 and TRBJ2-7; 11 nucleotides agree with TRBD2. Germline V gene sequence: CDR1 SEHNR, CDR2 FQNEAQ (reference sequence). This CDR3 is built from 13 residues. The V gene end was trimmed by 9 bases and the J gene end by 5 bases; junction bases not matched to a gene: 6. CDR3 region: CASETSGDNEQYF. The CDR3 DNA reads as TGTGCCAGTGAGACTAGCGGGGACAACGAGCAGTACTTC.

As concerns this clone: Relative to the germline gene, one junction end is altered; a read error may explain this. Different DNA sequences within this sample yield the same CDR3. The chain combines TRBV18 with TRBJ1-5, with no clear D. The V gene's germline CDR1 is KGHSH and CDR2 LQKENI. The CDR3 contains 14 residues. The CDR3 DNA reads TGTGCCAGCTCACCAGAGGCACTCCGGCAGCCTCAGCATTTT. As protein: CASSPEALRQPQHF.

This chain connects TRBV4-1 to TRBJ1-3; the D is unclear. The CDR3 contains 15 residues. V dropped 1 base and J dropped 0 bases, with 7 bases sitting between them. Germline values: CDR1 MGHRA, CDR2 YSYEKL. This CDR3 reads CASSQGASSGNTIYF. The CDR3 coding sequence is TGCGCCAGCAGCCAAGGCGCATCCTCTGGAAACACCATATATTTT.

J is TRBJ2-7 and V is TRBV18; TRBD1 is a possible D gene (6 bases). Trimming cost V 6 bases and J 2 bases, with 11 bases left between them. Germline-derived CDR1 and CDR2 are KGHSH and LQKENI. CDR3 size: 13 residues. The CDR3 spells CASSGRGAYEQYF. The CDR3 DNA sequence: TGTGCCAGCTCGGGCAGGGGAGCCTACGAGCAGTACTTC.